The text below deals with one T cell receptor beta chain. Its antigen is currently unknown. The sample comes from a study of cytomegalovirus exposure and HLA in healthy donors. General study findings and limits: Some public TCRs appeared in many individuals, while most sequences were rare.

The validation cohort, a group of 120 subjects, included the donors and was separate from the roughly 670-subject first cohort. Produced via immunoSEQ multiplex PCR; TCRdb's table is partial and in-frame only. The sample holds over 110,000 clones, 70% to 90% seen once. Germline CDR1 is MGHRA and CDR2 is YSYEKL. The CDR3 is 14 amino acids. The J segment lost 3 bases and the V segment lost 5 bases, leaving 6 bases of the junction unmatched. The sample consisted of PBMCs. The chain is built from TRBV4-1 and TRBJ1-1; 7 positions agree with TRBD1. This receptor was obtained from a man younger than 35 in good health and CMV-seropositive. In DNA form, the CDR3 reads TGCGCCAGCAGCGACCGACAGGGTGACACTGAAGCTTTCTTT. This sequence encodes CASSDRQGDTEAFF.